Listed here is a single TCR beta chain. The entry originates in a study of blood T cell repertoires in COVID-19. The protocol was immunoSEQ multiplex PCR, while the TCRdb copy is restricted to in-frame clones and leaves out a portion. The sample carries around 120,000 clones, over 60% recorded once. The CDR3 length is 12 residues. Trimming pared 5 bases from V and 10 bases from J, leaving 12 bases between. Germline V lookup: CDR1 SNHLY, CDR2 FYNNEI. The chain carries TRBV2 and TRBJ2-1; tentatively, D is TRBD2 (5 bases). The receptor's source is a man between 65 and 85 years old with acute or convalescent COVID-19. The sequencing input was peripheral blood. The CDR3 DNA sequence: TGTGCCAGCAGTCGGGGAGCCAGAGAGCAGTTCTTC. Encoded protein: CASSRGAREQFF.